A single sample is the source of the 13 T cell receptor beta chains below, sequenced in a study of identical twins. TCRdb re-called the 5' RACE reads with MiXCR, one entry per CDR3 protein. The sample shows more than 650,000 distinct CDR3 sequences, roughly 6% of them seen only once. Source material: naive T cells sorted from blood. The receptors were gathered from a young man in good health.

There are many counts of this clonotype. The rearrangement joins TRBV28 to TRBJ2-7, with TRBD2 identical over 10 bases. The CDR3 sequence is 14 residues long. Germline loops: CDR1 MDHEN, CDR2 SYDVKM. The junction had 8 bases not matched to a gene; V was cut back by 7 bases and J by 5 bases. For the CDR3, the DNA is TGTGCCAGCACCTCGAGCGGGAGGGGAGACGAGCAGTACTTC. The encoded protein is CASTSSGRGDEQYF.

This clonotype has at least ten counts. V and J are TRBV12-3 or TRBV12-4 and TRBJ2-1; no clear D gene. The germline V and J ends were trimmed by 5 bases and 2 bases, with 16 bases remaining between them. The CDR3 is 16 amino acids. The CDR3 bases are TGTGCCAGCAGTCCCTCCAGGATTAGGACCTACAATGAGCAGTTCTTC. Translation: CASSPSRIRTYNEQFF.

The sample holds many counts of this clonotype. CDR3 bases: TGTGCCAGCAGCTTAACTCCCTACAATGAGCAGTTCTTC. This translates into CASSLTPYNEQFF. The chain recombines TRBV7-9 with TRBJ2-1; D uncertain. CDR3 size: 13 residues. Trimming shortened V by 2 bases and J by 2 bases, and 4 bases separated the two germline ends. The germline V gene has CDR1 SEHNR and CDR2 FQNEAQ (reference sequence). The complete variable domain, with remaining parts taken from reference TRBV7-9 and TRBJ2-1, reads DTGVSQNPRHKITKRGQNVTFRCDPISEHNRLYWYRQTLGQGPEFLTYFQNEAQLEKSRLLSDRFSAERPKGSFSTLEIQRTEQGDSAMYLCASSLTPYNEQFFGPGTRLTVL.

This clonotype appeared many times. V and J are TRBV24-1 and TRBJ2-3; 8 nucleotides line up with TRBD1. Germline values: CDR1 KGHDR, CDR2 SFDVKD. The CDR3 runs 16 residues. V was pared by 3 bases and J by 2 bases, with 6 bases of the junction left unmatched. The CDR3 sequence is CATSDRQGTSTDTQYF. DNA for the CDR3: TGTGCCACCAGTGATCGACAGGGGACTTCCACAGATACGCAGTATTTT.

This clonotype occurred a few times. The gene calls are TRBV2 and TRBJ2-1, with 8 nucleotides matching TRBD2. The CDR3 runs to 11 residues. Trimming cost V 7 bases and J 10 bases; bases outside gene matches: 3. Looked up from germline, CDR1 is SNHLY and CDR2 is FYNNEI. The CDR3 DNA follows: TGTGCCAGCATAGCGGGAATAGAGCAGTTCTTC. Its protein is CASIAGIEQFF.

This clonotype was observed a handful of times. V usage is TRBV20-1 and J usage is TRBJ2-1; 7 positions match TRBD2. V shed 1 base, J shed 2 bases, and the junction held 5 bases outside the gene matches. CDR3 length equals 15 residues. The germline V gene has CDR1 DFQATT and CDR2 SNEGSKA (reference sequence). This chain's CDR3 is CSARGGLAAYNEQFF. The CDR3 DNA is TGCAGTGCTAGAGGTGGCCTAGCGGCCTACAATGAGCAGTTCTTC.

Ten or more counts support this clonotype. The chain couples TRBV20-1 to TRBJ2-7; TRBD1 matches at 9 bases. The CDR3 contains 13 residues. The V gene end was trimmed by 1 base and the J gene end by 3 bases; junction bases not matched to a gene: 1. Germline V lookup: CDR1 DFQATT, CDR2 SNEGSKA (reference sequence). The CDR3 DNA is TGCAGTGCTAGAGCGGACAGGGGCTACGAGCAGTACTTC. It codes for CSARADRGYEQYF.

The V gene is TRBV7-9, the J gene TRBJ2-6; D call uncertain. The germline gives CDR1 SEHNR, CDR2 FQNEAQ (reference sequence). This CDR3 has 15 amino acids. The V gene lost 1 base and the J gene lost 0 bases, with 4 bases spanning the gap. This chain's CDR3 is CASSLVNSGANVLTF. CDR3 nucleotide sequence: TGTGCCAGCAGCTTAGTGAACTCTGGGGCCAACGTCCTGACTTTC.

This clonotype was counted many times. Mismatch with germline at one junction end may stem from a read error. The genes are TRBV4-2 and TRBJ2-1; no clear D. CDR1 LGHNA and CDR2 YNFKEQ come from the germline V gene. This CDR3 is 12 amino acids long. In DNA form, the CDR3 reads TGCGCCAGCAGCCAAGATTTGGTTGAGCAGTTCTTC. Protein product: CASSQDLVEQFF.

This clonotype occurred a few times. This chain joins TRBV30 and TRBJ2-1, with D possibly TRBD1 on 6 matching bases. Per the germline V gene, CDR1 is GTSNPN and CDR2 is SVGIG (reference sequence). V shed 0 bases and J shed 10 bases, with 10 bases lying between them. The CDR3 is 12 amino acids. The CDR3 sequence is CAWSVPTGEQFF. The CDR3 DNA follows: TGTGCCTGGAGTGTACCAACAGGGGAGCAGTTCTTC. The full variable domain, rest sourced from reference TRBV30 and TRBJ2-1, is SQTIHQWPATLVQPVGSPLSLECTVEGTSNPNLYWYRQAAGRGLQLLFYSVGIGQISSEVPQNLSASRPQDRQFILSSKKLLLSDSGFYLCAWSVPTGEQFFGPGTRLTVL.

This clonotype was seen many times. The V call is TRBV6-2 or TRBV6-3, the J call TRBJ1-5; a possible D gene is TRBD1 (5 bases). CDR3 size: 18 residues. Germline V gives CDR1 MNHEY, CDR2 SVGEGT. Trimming pared 6 bases from V and 3 bases from J, leaving 24 bases between. This chain's CDR3 is CASRIDPRDPGNNQPQHF. The CDR3 coding sequence is TGTGCCAGCAGAATAGATCCCCGGGACCCAGGGAACAATCAGCCCCAGCATTTT.

This clonotype occurred a few times. Here the CDR3 DNA reads TGTGCCAGCAGCTTAGATCTATTTTCTAATTCACCCCTCCACTTT. It encodes CASSLDLFSNSPLHF. This sequence joins TRBV7-2 and TRBJ1-6, with unresolved D. The CDR3 consists of 15 residues. Germline CDR1 reads SGHTA; CDR2 reads FQGNSA. Trimming removed 1 base from V and 6 bases from J, with 10 bases in between.

The rearrangement joins TRBV5-1 to TRBJ2-2; D is perhaps TRBD2 (5 bases). Germline V gene sequence: CDR1 SGHRS, CDR2 YFSETQ. V was clipped by 2 bases and J by 7 bases, with 12 bases between them. This CDR3 has 14 amino acids. The DNA for the CDR3 is TGCGCCAGCAGCTTTGGTTCCGGGGACGGGGAGCTGTTTTTT. Its protein product is CASSFGSGDGELFF.